Below, 21 T cell receptor beta chains from the same sample are listed, as sequenced in a study of T-cell reconstitution after alpha-beta-depleted transplantation in children. Molecular barcoding with unique molecular identifiers was used for the TCRbeta library. TCRdb ran MiXCR on the PCR reads and lists one entry per CDR3 protein. The table includes 450,000 to 600,000 distinct CDR3 sequences, around a third detected once. The material sequenced was PBMCs from the stem cell graft donor, taken from the stem cell graft. The receptors originated from a human donor who donated a stem cell graft to a child with aplastic anemia.

This clonotype was observed a handful of times. This chain joins TRBV7-9 and TRBJ2-1, with 11 bases lining up with TRBD2. Germline V gene sequence: CDR1 SEHNR, CDR2 FQNEAQ (reference sequence). The CDR3 is made up of 15 amino acids. V was clipped by 5 bases and J by 7 bases; unmatched bases: 7. The CDR3 DNA reads TGTGCCAGCAGCCCCCGGATAGCGGGAGGGAATGAGCAGTTCTTC. It yields the protein CASSPRIAGGNEQFF.

This clonotype was seen a handful of times. This chain joins TRBV4-3 and TRBJ2-3; TRBD1 matches 7 bases. The V segment lost 1 base and the J segment 4 bases; nucleotides outside the gene matches: 5. Germline V CDR1 and CDR2: LGHNA, YSLEER. This CDR3 spans 15 amino acids. The CDR3 loop reads CASSQGGRGSDTQYF. The CDR3 DNA is TGCGCCAGCAGCCAAGGGGGCAGGGGGTCAGATACGCAGTATTTT.

The chain combines TRBV12-3 or TRBV12-4 with TRBJ1-5, with unresolved D. CDR3 length: 15 amino acids. Trimming cost V 3 bases and J 0 bases, with 9 bases left between them. The CDR3 bases are TGTGCCAGCAGTTTCGGGAGATATAGCAATCAGCCCCAGCATTTT. Its protein is CASSFGRYSNQPQHF.

The CDR3 DNA follows: TGTGCCAGCAGCTTATGGGGAGGGGGCGACTATGGCTACACCTTC. Protein: CASSLWGGGDYGYTF. This chain connects TRBV11-2 to TRBJ1-2; TRBD1 matches at 7 bases. V trimming: 2 bases; J trimming: 3 bases; junction bases outside the gene matches: 6. Germline V CDR1 and CDR2: SGHAT, FQNNGV. CDR3 length equals 15 residues.

This clonotype was picked up a small number of times. Here the CDR3 DNA reads TGTGCCAGCAGTCCGGGACTAGCTTTCAATGAGCAGTTCTTC. Amino acid sequence: CASSPGLAFNEQFF. The rearrangement joins TRBV6-5 to TRBJ2-1; 9 bases match TRBD2. CDR1 and CDR2 from the germline V gene are MNHEY and SVGAGI. The V segment lost 5 bases and the J segment 6 bases; nucleotides outside the gene matches: 5. The CDR3 is 14 amino acids.

V and J are TRBV30 and TRBJ1-1; D is possibly TRBD1 (6 bases). Germline V gives CDR1 GTSNPN, CDR2 SVGIG (reference sequence). CDR3 length equals 14 residues. The V gene lost 3 bases and the J gene lost 6 bases, with 17 bases spanning the gap. CDR3 DNA sequence: TGTGCCTGGAGACGCGGGGGGCTCGTGCCTGAAGCTTTCTTT. Translation gives CAWRRGGLVPEAFF.

This clonotype was observed a handful of times. The CDR3 is CASSRDRGSSGANVLTF. In nucleotides, the CDR3 is TGTGCCAGCAGTCGGGACAGGGGATCCTCTGGGGCCAACGTCCTGACTTTC. The chain employs TRBV27 and TRBJ2-6, with 10 bases lining up with TRBD1. The CDR3 has 17 residues. Looked up from germline, CDR1 is MNHEY and CDR2 is SMNVEV (reference sequence). V lost 5 bases to trimming and J lost 0 bases; unmatched junction nucleotides: 4. Combining the CDR3 with reference TRBV27 and TRBJ2-6 gives the whole variable domain EAQVTQNPRYLITVTGKKLTVTCSQNMNHEYMSWYRQDPGLGLRQIYYSMNVEVTDKGDVPEGYKVSRKEKRNFPLILESPSPNQTSLYFCASSRDRGSSGANVLTFGAGSRLTVL.

The chain links TRBV20-1 to TRBJ1-4, with D possibly TRBD1 on 5 matching bases. V lost 5 bases and J 5 bases, leaving 15 bases between the germline ends. The CDR3 extends over 14 amino acids. The V gene's germline CDR1 is DFQATT and CDR2 SNEGSKA (reference sequence). Here the CDR3 DNA reads TGCAGTGCTGGCGGTCGGGGCGGAAATGAAAAACTGTTTTTT. This gives the protein CSAGGRGGNEKLFF.

The V gene is TRBV20-1, the J gene TRBJ2-2, with D perhaps TRBD2 (5 bases). V lost 0 bases and J 5 bases, leaving 10 bases between the germline ends. Germline CDR1 DFQATT, CDR2 SNEGSKA (reference sequence). The length of the CDR3 is 14 residues. For the CDR3, the DNA is TGCAGTGCTAGAGATCTGAGCGGAACCGGGGAGCTGTTTTTT. It yields the protein CSARDLSGTGELFF.

This clonotype was counted only a few times. This chain links TRBV27 with TRBJ2-1; 15 bases align to TRBD2. Looked up from germline, CDR1 is MNHEY and CDR2 is SMNVEV (reference sequence). The V and J ends lost 6 bases and 4 bases, in that order; junction bases with no gene match: 4. The CDR3 contains 16 residues. This chain's CDR3 is CASRDGLAGGYNEQFF. The CDR3 DNA reads as TGTGCCAGCAGAGACGGACTAGCGGGAGGGTACAATGAGCAGTTCTTC.

The rearrangement joins TRBV5-1 to TRBJ2-3, with 7 bases aligning to TRBD1. The CDR3 is 15 residues long. Germline V CDR1 and CDR2: SGHRS, YFSETQ. The J segment lost 2 bases and the V segment lost 4 bases, leaving 7 bases of the junction unmatched. The CDR3 protein is CASSPNRGVTDTQYF. The DNA of the CDR3 is TGCGCCAGCAGCCCCAACAGGGGCGTCACAGATACGCAGTATTTT.

This clonotype has only a few counts. The chain uses TRBV29-1 and TRBJ2-3; D gene ambiguous. Per the germline V gene, CDR1 is SQVTM and CDR2 is ANQGSEA. Trimming left V 6 bases short and J 1 base short, with 8 bases between. The CDR3 has 12 residues. The CDR3 region has the DNA TGCAGCGTAGTCGGGCGCACAGATACGCAGTATTTT. Protein sequence: CSVVGRTDTQYF.

The CDR3 spells CASSESTSGFSYEQYV. The CDR3 DNA reads as TGTGCCAGCAGTGAATCGACTAGCGGATTCTCCTACGAGCAGTACGTC. The chain has TRBV6-1 and TRBJ2-7; 9 positions match TRBD2. The germline gives CDR1 MNHNS, CDR2 SASEGT. This CDR3 comprises 16 residues. V gave up 2 bases and J gave up 0 bases; unmatched junction bases: 5.

This clonotype was observed once. V gene TRBV15 combines with J gene TRBJ1-5; D possibly corresponds to TRBD1 (5 bases). The CDR3 spans 15 residues. Germline values: CDR1 LNHNV, CDR2 YYDKDF (reference sequence). The ends were cut back, 0 bases at V and 6 bases at J, with 12 bases in the middle. The CDR3 coding sequence is TGTGCCACCAGCAGAGATCCGCAGGGCGGTCAGCCCCAGCATTTT. Translation gives CATSRDPQGGQPQHF.

V and J are TRBV20-1 and TRBJ2-1; no definite D call. CDR3 size: 13 residues. The V gene's germline CDR1 is DFQATT and CDR2 SNEGSKA (reference sequence). The V end lost 7 bases, the J end lost 0 bases, and 10 bases lay between the germline ends. This CDR3 reads CSVPFFSYNEQFF. In DNA, the CDR3 is TGCAGTGTCCCCTTTTTCTCCTACAATGAGCAGTTCTTC.

The chain combines TRBV27 with TRBJ2-7, with D possibly TRBD2 on 5 matching bases. The CDR3 length is 14 residues. The germline V gene encodes CDR1 MNHEY and CDR2 SMNVEV (reference sequence). The V and J ends lost 4 bases and 0 bases respectively, with 10 bases between them. This CDR3 is CASSWTGSSYEQYF. The DNA of the CDR3 is TGTGCCAGCAGTTGGACGGGGAGCTCCTACGAGCAGTACTTC.

This chain connects TRBV24-1 to TRBJ2-5; 8 positions match TRBD1. The germline V gene encodes CDR1 KGHDR and CDR2 SFDVKD. CDR3 length: 16 amino acids. V was clipped by 2 bases and J by 4 bases; unmatched bases: 8. CDR3 protein: CATSDSGQDYGETQYF. In DNA, the CDR3 is TGTGCCACCAGTGATTCGGGACAGGACTACGGAGAGACCCAGTACTTC.

The chain is built from TRBV7-3 and TRBJ2-2, with TRBD2 identical over 8 bases. In germline, CDR1 is SGHTA, CDR2 FQGTGA. The CDR3 covers 15 residues. After removal of 5 bases from V and 1 base from J, the junction contained 3 bases not matched to a gene. In DNA, the CDR3 is TGTGCCAGCAGCCAGACTAGCGTGAACACCGGGGAGCTGTTTTTT. Encoded protein: CASSQTSVNTGELFF. Variable domain in full (rest from reference TRBV7-3 and TRBJ2-2): GAGVSQTPSNKVTEKGKYVELRCDPISGHTALYWYRQSLGQGPEFLIYFQGTGAADDSGLPNDRFFAVRPEGSVSTLKIQRTERGDSAVYLCASSQTSVNTGELFFGEGSRLTVL.

V gene TRBV12-3 or TRBV12-4 combines with J gene TRBJ1-1, with a tentative D call TRBD1 (6 bases). This CDR3 contains 15 residues. Trimming pared 7 bases from V and 6 bases from J, leaving 21 bases between. The CDR3 DNA follows: TGTGCCAGCATTTTTGCGTCGGGGGCACGGGCTGAAGCTTTCTTT. Translated: CASIFASGARAEAFF.

The chain is built from TRBV6-1 and TRBJ2-1, with D unclear. With 2 bases removed from V and 7 bases from J, the gap between germline ends came to 6 bases. CDR3 length: 12 amino acids. Looked up from germline, CDR1 is MNHNS and CDR2 is SASEGT. CDR3 nucleotide sequence: TGTGCCAGCAGTGAACTAAGGAATGAGCAGTTCTTC. This translates into CASSELRNEQFF.

This clonotype appeared a few times. V is TRBV7-9 and J is TRBJ1-5; D remains ambiguous. Germline CDR1 reads SEHNR; CDR2 reads FQNEAQ (reference sequence). V lost 1 base and J 6 bases, leaving 10 bases between the germline ends. The CDR3 totals 14 residues. DNA for the CDR3: TGTGCCAGCAGCTTAGGGCCTCCGGCTCAGCCCCAGCATTTT. It yields the protein CASSLGPPAQPQHF.